This T cell receptor beta chain is from a study of control samples from healthy donors and cancer patients. Profiled with immunoSEQ multiplex PCR; TCRdb holds only in-frame clones, not every one. The data show fewer than 200,000 clones, around 94% seen once. Germline V lookup: CDR1 KGHSH, CDR2 LQKENI. V was trimmed by 1 base and J by 6 bases, leaving 13 bases between them. This CDR3 contains 14 residues. This chain links TRBV18 with TRBJ2-7; D not certain. The sequencing input was blood. This receptor was identified in a man aged 30-40 years in good health. The CDR3 spells CASSPLPRGSEQYF. Written as DNA, the CDR3 is TGTGCCAGCTCACCACTTCCCCGTGGATCCGAGCAGTACTTC.